Below are 15 T cell receptor beta chains sequenced from a single sample in a study of OX40 agonist ivuxolimab in advanced cancers. The library was prepared using the immunoSEQ multiplex PCR assay. The clones in this table, taken by TCRdb from immuneACCESS, are in-frame only. Not every clone is retained; where verified, under half of the shortfall comes from an unresolved V gene, and the cause of the rest is unknown. The sample records about 18,000 clones, more than 60% of which are singletons. The ten largest make up approximately 19% of the sample. The sample was CD4+ or CD8+ T cells sorted from blood, taken in a trial of the OX40 agonist ivuxolimab. These receptors all come from an adult with an advanced solid tumor such as melanoma, head and neck, liver or kidney cancer.

This chain links TRBV7-8 with TRBJ2-5, with D uncertain. The germline CDR1 and CDR2 sequences are SGHVS and FQNEAQ. V was pared by 5 bases and J by 4 bases, with 5 bases between. This CDR3 has 11 amino acids. CDR3 amino acids: CASSAPETQYF. DNA for the CDR3: TGTGCCAGCAGCGCACCAGAGACCCAGTACTTC.

The CDR3 protein is CAISPTSGSYEQYF. The CDR3 region has the DNA TGTGCCATCAGCCCGACTAGCGGCTCCTACGAGCAGTACTTC. The chain couples TRBV10-3 to TRBJ2-7, with 9 bases fitting TRBD2. Germline trimming cut 6 bases from V and 0 bases from J; bases unmatched to any gene: 3. The germline V gene has CDR1 ENHRY and CDR2 SYGVKD. There are 14 residues in the CDR3.

J is TRBJ2-7 and V is TRBV27, with TRBD2 identical over 7 bases. The CDR3 has 14 amino acids. Trimming cost V 10 bases and J 0 bases; bases outside gene matches: 9. Looked up from germline, CDR1 is MNHEY and CDR2 is SMNVEV (reference sequence). Here the CDR3 reads CATSPLAHSYEQYF. The CDR3 DNA reads TGTGCCACCTCTCCACTAGCGCACTCCTACGAGCAGTACTTC.

The gene calls are TRBV7-9 and TRBJ2-7, with D unresolved. Trimming pared 6 bases from V and 5 bases from J, leaving 8 bases between. The CDR3 covers 11 residues. In germline, CDR1 is SEHNR, CDR2 FQNEAQ (reference sequence). CDR3 residues: CASSPKDEQYF. CDR3 bases: TGTGCCAGCAGTCCGAAGGACGAGCAGTACTTC.

The gene calls are TRBV5-5 and TRBJ2-7; D ambiguous. Germline V lookup: CDR1 SGHKS, CDR2 YYEKEE (reference sequence). The V and J ends lost 4 bases and 0 bases respectively, with 11 bases between them. There are 14 residues in the CDR3. CDR3 sequence (DNA): TGTGCCAGCAGCCGAACTACCTCCTCCTACGAGCAGTACTTC. Amino acid sequence: CASSRTTSSYEQYF.

V and J are TRBV28 and TRBJ2-5; TRBD2 might be the D (5 bases). The germline V and J ends were trimmed by 5 bases and 2 bases, with 15 bases remaining between them. This CDR3 contains 15 residues. CDR1 is MDHEN, CDR2 SYDVKM, per germline. CDR3 in amino acids: CASSPRASLQETQYF. As DNA, the CDR3 is TGTGCCAGCAGTCCCCGGGCTAGCCTTCAAGAGACCCAGTACTTC.

This clone turned up a few times. In DNA form, the CDR3 reads TGTGCCAGCAGGTCTTACGGGGAAAAACTGTTTTTT. Translation gives CASRSYGEKLFF. The rearrangement uses TRBV7-9 and TRBJ1-4; D gene uncertain. The ends were cut back, 6 bases at V and 8 bases at J, with 10 bases in the middle. The CDR3 covers 12 residues. Looked up from germline, CDR1 is SEHNR and CDR2 is FQNEAQ (reference sequence).

This sequence joins TRBV6-1 and TRBJ2-1; 9 bases align to TRBD1. CDR3 length: 15 amino acids. With 3 bases clipped from V and 8 bases from J, the junction kept 8 bases outside the gene matches. Germline CDR1 is MNHNS and CDR2 is SASEGT. CDR3: CASSDGTGFVYEQFF. The DNA for the CDR3 is TGTGCCAGCAGTGACGGGACAGGGTTTGTCTATGAGCAGTTCTTC.

This clone is labeled medium-sized. The chain recombines TRBV5-1 with TRBJ1-4, with D possibly matching TRBD1 (6 bases). The CDR3 is made up of 18 amino acids. Germline V gene lookup returns CDR1 SGHRS and CDR2 YFSETQ. Trimming took 4 bases from V and 2 from J, leaving 21 bases between them. CDR3 residues: CASSLTGLGITTNEKLFF. CDR3 nucleotides: TGCGCCAGCAGCCTAACAGGGTTGGGGATAACGACTAATGAAAAACTGTTTTTT. The full variable domain, completed using reference TRBV5-1 and TRBJ1-4, is KAGVTQTPRYLIKTRGQQVTLSCSPISGHRSVSWYQQTPGQGLQFLFEYFSETQRNKGNFPGRFSGRQFSNSRSEMNVSTLELGDSALYLCASSLTGLGITTNEKLFFGSGTQLSVL.

This clone was found once. The CDR3 bases are TGTGCCAGCAGCCCGGATCTAGCGGTCTACGAGCAGTACTTC. It encodes CASSPDLAVYEQYF. The V and J genes are TRBV7-9 and TRBJ2-7, with 7 nucleotides matching TRBD2. Germline V gene lookup returns CDR1 SEHNR and CDR2 FQNEAQ (reference sequence). The J segment lost 3 bases and the V segment lost 5 bases, leaving 7 bases of the junction unmatched. This CDR3 is 14 amino acids long. Filled out from reference TRBV7-9 and TRBJ2-7, the complete variable domain reads DTGVSQNPRHKITKRGQNVTFRCDPISEHNRLYWYRQTLGQGPEFLTYFQNEAQLEKSRLLSDRFSAERPKGSFSTLEIQRTEQGDSAMYLCASSPDLAVYEQYFGPGTRLTVT.

This clone is judged medium-sized (0.01 to 0.1%). The rearrangement joins TRBV27 to TRBJ1-1; TRBD1 might be the D (6 bases). The CDR3 is 15 residues long. CDR1 and CDR2 (germline): MNHEY, SMNVEV (reference sequence). V lost 5 bases and J 5 bases, leaving 18 bases between the germline ends. As DNA, the CDR3 is TGTGCCAGCAGTCCGTCCGCAGGGGTGGGGACTGAAGCTTTCTTT. Its protein is CASSPSAGVGTEAFF.

Only a few counts were recorded for this clone. J is TRBJ2-1 and V is TRBV30; no clear D. Trimming took 3 bases from V and 3 from J, leaving 9 bases between them. Germline loops: CDR1 GTSNPN, CDR2 SVGIG (reference sequence). The CDR3 totals 13 residues. CDR3 sequence reads: CAWSSGGYNEQFF. In nucleotides, the CDR3 is TGTGCCTGGAGCTCTGGCGGCTACAATGAGCAGTTCTTC.

This clone has just a few counts. V usage is TRBV10-3 and J usage is TRBJ2-7; the match to TRBD1 covers 10 bases. The J segment lost 2 bases and the V segment lost 4 bases, leaving 8 bases of the junction unmatched. The CDR3 spans 16 residues. Germline V gene lookup returns CDR1 ENHRY and CDR2 SYGVKD. CDR3 in amino acids: CAISGERDRGTYEQYF. DNA for the CDR3: TGTGCCATCAGTGGGGAGAGGGACAGGGGTACCTACGAGCAGTACTTC.

Worth noting for this clone: This same CDR3 is encoded by further DNA sequences in the sample. V is TRBV19 and J is TRBJ2-1; D tentatively reads TRBD1 or TRBD2 (5 bases each). This CDR3 contains 13 residues. Germline V lookup: CDR1 LNHDA, CDR2 SQIVND (reference sequence). V lost 1 base and J lost 9, with 10 bases in between. In nucleotides, the CDR3 is TGTGCCAGTAGTATAGTTGGGGGAAGTGAGCAGTTCTTC. Its protein product is CASSIVGGSEQFF.

The V call is TRBV27, the J call TRBJ2-1; TRBD2 agrees at 11 bases. V shed 3 bases and J 0 bases; nucleotides not matched to a gene: 4. This CDR3 is built from 17 residues. Germline values: CDR1 MNHEY, CDR2 SMNVEV (reference sequence). Here the CDR3 reads CASSFGTSGSSYNEQFF. The CDR3 bases are TGTGCCAGCAGTTTTGGGACTAGCGGATCCTCCTACAATGAGCAGTTCTTC.